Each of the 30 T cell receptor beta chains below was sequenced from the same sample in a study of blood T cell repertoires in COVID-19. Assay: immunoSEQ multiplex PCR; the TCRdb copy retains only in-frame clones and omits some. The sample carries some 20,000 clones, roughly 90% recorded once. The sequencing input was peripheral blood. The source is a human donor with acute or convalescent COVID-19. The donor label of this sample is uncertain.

DNA of the CDR3: TGTGCCAGTACCCCGGGGAGCGGGGGGCCGGGAGAGACCCAGTACTTC. This encodes CASTPGSGGPGETQYF. This sequence joins TRBV19 and TRBJ2-5, with 9 bases matching TRBD2. Germline V lookup: CDR1 LNHDA, CDR2 SQIVND (reference sequence). The CDR3 is 16 residues long. Losses at the gene ends were 7 bases for V and 4 bases for J; bases not matched to a gene: 13.

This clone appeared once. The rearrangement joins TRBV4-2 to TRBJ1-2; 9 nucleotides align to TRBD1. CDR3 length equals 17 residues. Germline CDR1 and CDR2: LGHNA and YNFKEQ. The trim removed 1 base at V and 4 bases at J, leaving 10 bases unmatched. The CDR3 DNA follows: TGTGCCAGCAGCCAAGCTACGGTCCCGGGACAGGGCTATGGCTACACCTTC. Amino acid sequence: CASSQATVPGQGYGYTF.

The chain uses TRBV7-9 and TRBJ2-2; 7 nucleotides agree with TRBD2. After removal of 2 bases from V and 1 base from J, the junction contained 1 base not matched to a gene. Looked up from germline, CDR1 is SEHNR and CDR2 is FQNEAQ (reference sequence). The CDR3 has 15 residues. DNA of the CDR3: TGTGCCAGCAGCTTACGCGGGGGGAACACCGGGGAGCTGTTTTTT. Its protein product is CASSLRGGNTGELFF.

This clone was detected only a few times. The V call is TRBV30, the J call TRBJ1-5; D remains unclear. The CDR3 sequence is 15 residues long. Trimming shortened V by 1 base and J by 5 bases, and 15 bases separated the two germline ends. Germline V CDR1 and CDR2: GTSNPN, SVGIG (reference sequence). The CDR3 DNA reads TGTGCCTGGAGTGGACCAACCGGGGTCGATCAGCCCCAGCATTTT. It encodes CAWSGPTGVDQPQHF.

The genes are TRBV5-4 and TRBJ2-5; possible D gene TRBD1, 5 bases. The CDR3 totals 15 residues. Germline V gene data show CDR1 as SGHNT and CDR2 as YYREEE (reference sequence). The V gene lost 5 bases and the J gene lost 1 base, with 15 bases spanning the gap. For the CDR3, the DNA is TGTGCCAGCAGGGACCGACAGAGGACCCAAGAGACCCAGTACTTC. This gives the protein CASRDRQRTQETQYF.

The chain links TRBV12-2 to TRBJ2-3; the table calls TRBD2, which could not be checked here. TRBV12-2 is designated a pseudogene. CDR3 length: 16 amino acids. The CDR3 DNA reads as TGTGCAAGTCGCTTCCGAAGCGGGGGTAATACAGATACGCAGTATTTT. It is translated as CASRFRSGGNTDTQYF.

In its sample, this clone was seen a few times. As DNA, the CDR3 is TGTGCTAGTGGTTCCACGGACTCCCTTTACGAGCAGTACTTC. The encoded protein is CASGSTDSLYEQYF. The chain joins TRBV12-5 to TRBJ2-7; a weak D match, TRBD2 (5 bases). Germline loops: CDR1 LGHNT, CDR2 FRNRAP. V was trimmed by 4 bases and J by 4 bases, leaving 14 bases between them. This CDR3 comprises 14 residues.

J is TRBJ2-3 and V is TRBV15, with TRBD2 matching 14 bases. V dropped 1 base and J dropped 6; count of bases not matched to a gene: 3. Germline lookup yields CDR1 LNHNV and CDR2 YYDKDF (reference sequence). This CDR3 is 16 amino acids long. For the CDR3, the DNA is TGTGCCACCAGCAGAGGACTAGCGGGAGGGCCGGATACGCAGTATTTT. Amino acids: CATSRGLAGGPDTQYF.

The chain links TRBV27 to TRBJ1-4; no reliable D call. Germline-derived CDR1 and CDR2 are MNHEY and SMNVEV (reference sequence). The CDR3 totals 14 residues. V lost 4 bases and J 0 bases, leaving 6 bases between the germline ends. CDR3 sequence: CASSSPATNEKLFF. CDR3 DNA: TGTGCCAGCAGTTCTCCAGCAACTAATGAAAAACTGTTTTTT.

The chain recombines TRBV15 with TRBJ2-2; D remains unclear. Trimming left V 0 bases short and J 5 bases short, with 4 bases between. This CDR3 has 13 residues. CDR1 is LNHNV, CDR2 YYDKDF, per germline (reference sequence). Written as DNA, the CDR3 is TGTGCCACCAGCAGAGATCGGACCGGGGAGCTGTTTTTT. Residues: CATSRDRTGELFF.

The CDR3 reads CASSYSEGGSRYEQYF. The CDR3 DNA sequence: TGTGCCAGCAGTTACTCGGAGGGCGGGAGTCGTTACGAGCAGTACTTC. This chain joins TRBV6-6 and TRBJ2-7; 7 nucleotides agree with TRBD2. V shed 0 bases, J shed 4 bases, and the junction held 9 bases outside the gene matches. Germline assignment: CDR1 MNHNY and CDR2 SVGAGI (reference sequence). This CDR3 is 16 amino acids long.

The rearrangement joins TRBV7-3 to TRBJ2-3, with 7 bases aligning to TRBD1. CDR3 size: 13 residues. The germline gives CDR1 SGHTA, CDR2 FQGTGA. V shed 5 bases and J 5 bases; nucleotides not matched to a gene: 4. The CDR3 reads CASSRPGGDTQYF. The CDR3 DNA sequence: TGTGCCAGCAGCAGACCAGGGGGAGATACGCAGTATTTT.

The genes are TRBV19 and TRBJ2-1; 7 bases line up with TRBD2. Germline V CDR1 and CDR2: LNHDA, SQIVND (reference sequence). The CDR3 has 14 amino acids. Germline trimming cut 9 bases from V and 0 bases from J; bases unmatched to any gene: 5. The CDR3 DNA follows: TGTGCCAGCAGCCTAGCGGACTCCTACAATGAGCAGTTCTTC. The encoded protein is CASSLADSYNEQFF.

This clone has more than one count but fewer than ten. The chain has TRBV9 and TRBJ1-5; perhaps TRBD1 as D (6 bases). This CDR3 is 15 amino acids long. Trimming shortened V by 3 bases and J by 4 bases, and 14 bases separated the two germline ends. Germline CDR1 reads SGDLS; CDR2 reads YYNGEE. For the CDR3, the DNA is TGTGCCAGCAGCGCAACAGGGCAGTTAAATCAGCCCCAGCATTTT. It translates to CASSATGQLNQPQHF.

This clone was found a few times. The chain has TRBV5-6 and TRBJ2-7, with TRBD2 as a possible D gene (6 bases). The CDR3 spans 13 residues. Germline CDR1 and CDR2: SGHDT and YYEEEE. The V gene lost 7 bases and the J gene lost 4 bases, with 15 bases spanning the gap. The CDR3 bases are TGTGCCAGCCAACTTGGGGGGAGGTACGAGCAGTACTTC. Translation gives CASQLGGRYEQYF.

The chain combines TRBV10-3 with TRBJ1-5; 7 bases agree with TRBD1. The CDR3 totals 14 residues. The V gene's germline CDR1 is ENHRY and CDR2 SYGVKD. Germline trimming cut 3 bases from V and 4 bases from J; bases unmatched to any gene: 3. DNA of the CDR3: TGTGCCATCAGTGACCGGGGACAGAATCAGCCCCAGCATTTT. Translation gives CAISDRGQNQPQHF.

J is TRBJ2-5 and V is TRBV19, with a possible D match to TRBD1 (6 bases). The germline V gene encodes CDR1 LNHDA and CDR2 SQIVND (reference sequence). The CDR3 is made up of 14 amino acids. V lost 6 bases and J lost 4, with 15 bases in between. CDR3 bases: TGTGCCAGTAGCGAGTTCAGGGGTCCAGAGACCCAGTACTTC. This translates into CASSEFRGPETQYF.

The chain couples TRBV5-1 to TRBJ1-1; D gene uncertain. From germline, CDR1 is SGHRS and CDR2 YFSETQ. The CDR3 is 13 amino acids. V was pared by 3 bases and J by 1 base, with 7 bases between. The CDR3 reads CASSYAGNTEAFF. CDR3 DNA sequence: TGCGCCAGCAGCTATGCAGGGAACACTGAAGCTTTCTTT.

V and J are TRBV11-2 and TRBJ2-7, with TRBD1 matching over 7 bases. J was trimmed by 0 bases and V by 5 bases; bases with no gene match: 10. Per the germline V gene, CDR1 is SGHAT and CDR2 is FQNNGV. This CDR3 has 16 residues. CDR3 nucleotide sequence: TGTGCCAGCAGCGATATTCGGACAGGATCCTCCTACGAGCAGTACTTC. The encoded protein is CASSDIRTGSSYEQYF. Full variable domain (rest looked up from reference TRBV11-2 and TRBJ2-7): EAGVAQSPRYKIIEKRQSVAFWCNPISGHATLYWYQQILGQGPKLLIQFQNNGVVDDSQLPKDRFSAERLKGVDSTLKIQPAKLEDSAVYLCASSDIRTGSSYEQYFGPGTRLTVT.

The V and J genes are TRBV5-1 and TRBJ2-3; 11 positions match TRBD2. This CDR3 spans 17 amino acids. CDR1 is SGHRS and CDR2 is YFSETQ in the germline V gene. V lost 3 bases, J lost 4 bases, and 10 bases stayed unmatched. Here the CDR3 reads CASSWGIAGGRPDTQYF. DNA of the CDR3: TGCGCCAGCAGCTGGGGCATAGCGGGGGGGCGCCCAGATACGCAGTATTTT.

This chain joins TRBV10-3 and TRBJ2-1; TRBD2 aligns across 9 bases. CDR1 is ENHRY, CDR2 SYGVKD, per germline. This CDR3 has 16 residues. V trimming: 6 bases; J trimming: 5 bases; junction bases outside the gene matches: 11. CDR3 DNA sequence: TGTGCCATCAGCGGCGTAGGGGCGGGGGGGCACAATGAGCAGTTCTTC. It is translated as CAISGVGAGGHNEQFF.

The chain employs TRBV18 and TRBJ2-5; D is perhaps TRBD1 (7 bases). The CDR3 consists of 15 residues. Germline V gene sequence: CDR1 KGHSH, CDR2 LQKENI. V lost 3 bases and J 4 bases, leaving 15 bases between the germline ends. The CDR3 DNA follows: TGTGCCAGCTCACCCGAGGGGGCGCGGGGAGAGACCCAGTACTTC. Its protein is CASSPEGARGETQYF.

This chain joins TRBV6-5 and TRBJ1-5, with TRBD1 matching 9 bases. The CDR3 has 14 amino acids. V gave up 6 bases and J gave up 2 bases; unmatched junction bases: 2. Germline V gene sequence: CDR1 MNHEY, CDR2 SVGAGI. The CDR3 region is CASSRQGGNQPQHF. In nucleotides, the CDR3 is TGTGCCAGCAGCCGACAGGGGGGCAATCAGCCCCAGCATTTT.

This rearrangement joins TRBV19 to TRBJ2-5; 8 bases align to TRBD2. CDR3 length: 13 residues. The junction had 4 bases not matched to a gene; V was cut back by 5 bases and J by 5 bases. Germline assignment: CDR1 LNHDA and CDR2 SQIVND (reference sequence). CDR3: CASSPGRVETQYF. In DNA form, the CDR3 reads TGTGCCAGTAGTCCCGGGAGGGTTGAGACCCAGTACTTC.

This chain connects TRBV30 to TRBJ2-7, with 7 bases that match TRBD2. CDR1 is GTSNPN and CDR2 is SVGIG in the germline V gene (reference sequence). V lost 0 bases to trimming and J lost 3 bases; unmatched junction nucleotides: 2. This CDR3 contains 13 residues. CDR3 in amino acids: CAWSVSSGYEQYF. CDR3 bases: TGTGCCTGGAGTGTGTCTAGCGGCTACGAGCAGTACTTC. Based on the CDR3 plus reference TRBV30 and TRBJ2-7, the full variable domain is SQTIHQWPATLVQPVGSPLSLECTVEGTSNPNLYWYRQAAGRGLQLLFYSVGIGQISSEVPQNLSASRPQDRQFILSSKKLLLSDSGFYLCAWSVSSGYEQYFGPGTRLTVT.

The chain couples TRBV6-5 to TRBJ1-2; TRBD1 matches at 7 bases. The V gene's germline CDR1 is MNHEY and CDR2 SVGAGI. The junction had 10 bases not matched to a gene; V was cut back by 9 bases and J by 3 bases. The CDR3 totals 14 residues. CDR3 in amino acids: CASRLGRGDYGYTF. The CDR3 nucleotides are TGTGCCAGTCGACTGGGCAGGGGGGACTATGGCTACACCTTC.

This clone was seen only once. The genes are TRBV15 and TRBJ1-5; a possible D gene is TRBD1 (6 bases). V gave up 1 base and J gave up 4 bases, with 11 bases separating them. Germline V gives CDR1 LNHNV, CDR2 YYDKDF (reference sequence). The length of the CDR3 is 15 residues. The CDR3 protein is CATSRVQGGNQPQHF. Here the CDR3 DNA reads TGTGCCACCAGCAGAGTACAGGGAGGGAATCAGCCCCAGCATTTT.

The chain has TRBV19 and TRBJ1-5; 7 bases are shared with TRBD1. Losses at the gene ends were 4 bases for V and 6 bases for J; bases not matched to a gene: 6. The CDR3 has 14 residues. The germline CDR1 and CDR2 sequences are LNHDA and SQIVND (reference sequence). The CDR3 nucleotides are TGTGCCAGTAGTAGAAACAGGGGTACTCAGCCCCAGCATTTT. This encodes CASSRNRGTQPQHF.

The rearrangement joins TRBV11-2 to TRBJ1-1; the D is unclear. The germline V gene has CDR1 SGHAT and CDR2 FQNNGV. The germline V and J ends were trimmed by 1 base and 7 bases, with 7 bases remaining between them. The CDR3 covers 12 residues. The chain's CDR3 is CASSLAGYEAFF. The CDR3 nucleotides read TGTGCCAGCAGCTTAGCAGGATATGAAGCTTTCTTT.

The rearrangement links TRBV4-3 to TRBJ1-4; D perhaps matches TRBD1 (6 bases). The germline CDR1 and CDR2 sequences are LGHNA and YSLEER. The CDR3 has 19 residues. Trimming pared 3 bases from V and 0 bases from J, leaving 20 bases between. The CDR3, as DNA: TGCGCCAGCAGCCACCCCAAGGGGGGGTTTGTGGCAACTAATGAAAAACTGTTTTTT. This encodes CASSHPKGGFVATNEKLFF.